These T cell receptor beta chains were read from a single sample in a study of T cell responses to AZD1222 COVID-19 vaccine. The table came from immunoSEQ multiplex PCR; TCRdb's copy has only in-frame clones and leaves some out. The sample consists of 130,000 or so clones, more than 85% of them appearing once. The sequenced sample was peripheral blood, obtained 28 days after the second AZD1222 dose. The receptors were sampled from an adult who received the AZD1222 COVID-19 vaccine. CDR3s include the opening cysteine and the closing phenylalanine or tryptophan. The D gene is left open where the match is weak. Clone size is stated in some rows and not others, as once, few, many or a class when expanded.

V gene	clone size	J gene	D gene	CDR3 DNA	CDR3 protein
TRBV6-2/TRBV6-3	-	TRBJ1-5	-	TGTGCCAGCAGTTACAGTCGGGGAGTGGGCAATCAGCCCCAGCATTTT	CASSYSRGVGNQPQHF
TRBV7-3	once	TRBJ2-1	-	TGTGCCAGCAGCCTGGACTCAACCAGCAATGAGCAGTTCTTC	CASSLDSTSNEQFF
TRBV7-8	-	TRBJ2-5	TRBD2	TGTGCCAGCAGAGAACAGCGGGGCCCAGCAGTGGAGACCCAGTACTTC	CASREQRGPAVETQYF
TRBV4-1	once	TRBJ1-1	TRBD1	TGCGCCAGCAGCCAGACAGGGATCACTGAAGCTTTCTTT	CASSQTGITEAFF
TRBV27	-	TRBJ1-5	-	TGTGCCAGGGCTAGGGGGTTGAGGGGGAATCAGCCCCAGCATTTT	CARARGLRGNQPQHF
TRBV12-3/TRBV12-4	once	TRBJ1-1	-	TGTGCCAGCAGTCCCGAGGGGACTGAAGCTTTCTTT	CASSPEGTEAFF
TRBV29-1	-	TRBJ1-1	TRBD1	TGCAGCGTTGAGCCTTACTCCGGGACAGTATTCTTT	CSVEPYSGTVFF
TRBV3-1/TRBV3-2	-	TRBJ2-3	TRBD2	TGTGCCAGCAGCCAAGAAAGTGGGGGACTAGTGGGCACAGATACGCAGTATTTT	CASSQESGGLVGTDTQYF
TRBV19	-	TRBJ1-1	-	TGTGCCAGTAGTATAGATCGGGCAGACACTGAAGCTTTCTTT	CASSIDRADTEAFF
TRBV3-1/TRBV3-2	-	TRBJ2-1	-	TGTGCCAGCAGCCAAGGAGGGAATTCCTACAATGAGCAGTTCTTC	CASSQGGNSYNEQFF
TRBV2	-	TRBJ2-1	TRBD2	TGTGCCAGCAGTGAAGGGACTAGCGGGTACAATGAGCAGTTCTTC	CASSEGTSGYNEQFF
TRBV28	-	TRBJ1-3	-	TGTGCCAGCAGTCAACATCCTGGGGCTGGAAACACCATATATTTT	CASSQHPGAGNTIYF
TRBV21-1	-	TRBJ2-1	-	TGTGCCAGCAGCAGGAGGGACACATACAATGAGCAGTTCTTC	CASSRRDTYNEQFF
TRBV5-1	-	TRBJ1-5	TRBD1	TGCGCCAGCAGCTTGGGACCGGACAGGGAAGTTAGCCAGCCCCAGCATTTT	CASSLGPDREVSQPQHF
TRBV3-1/TRBV3-2	once	TRBJ2-5	-	TGTGCCAGCAGCCTCCGGCACGGCGGGGAGACCCAGTACTTC	CASSLRHGGETQYF
TRBV6-5	-	TRBJ1-2	-	TGTGCCAGCAGGCCGACAGTTTACTATGGCTACACCTTC	CASRPTVYYGYTF
TRBV5-6	-	TRBJ2-4	TRBD1	TGTGCCAGCAGCTTGGTGGACAGGGGGCGCATAAACATTCAGTACTTC	CASSLVDRGRINIQYF
TRBV3-1/TRBV3-2	-	TRBJ1-4	-	TGTGCCAGCAGCCCCCCCGTAGCAGGCATTGAAAAACTGTTTTTT	CASSPPVAGIEKLFF
TRBV27	-	TRBJ1-1	-	TGTGCCAGCAGTTTATTCGCCGGGGCCGCTGAAGCTTTCTTT	CASSLFAGAAEAFF
TRBV9	-	TRBJ1-2	TRBD1	TGTGCCAGCAGCGCCCCGGGACAGCTGGGGGGGACCTTC	CASSAPGQLGGTF
TRBV7-2	once	TRBJ2-3	-	TGTGCCAGCAGCCTCCGGGGAGATAGGAGCACAGATACGCAGTATTTT	CASSLRGDRSTDTQYF
TRBV2	-	TRBJ2-3	-	TGTGCCAGCAGTGTACAGGGAGCGGGAGATACGCAGTATTTT	CASSVQGAGDTQYF
TRBV15	-	TRBJ2-5	-	TGTGCCACCCAAGGGGCGGGGGAGACCCAGTACTTC	CATQGAGETQYF
TRBV12-3/TRBV12-4	-	TRBJ1-1	-	TGTGCCAGCCTGGAAACACTGAACACTGAAGCTTTCTTT	CASLETLNTEAFF
TRBV6-2/TRBV6-3	-	TRBJ2-1	TRBD2	TGTGCCAGCAGTTATGGTACTAGCGGGAACAATGAGCAGTTCTTC	CASSYGTSGNNEQFF
TRBV5-4	-	TRBJ2-1	-	TGTGCCAGCAGCTTCAGCTATGAGCAGTTCTTC	CASSFSYEQFF
TRBV9	-	TRBJ1-5	-	TGTGCCAGCAGCCTAATAGACGGTCAGCCCCAGCATTTT	CASSLIDGQPQHF
TRBV3-1/TRBV3-2	-	TRBJ1-6	-	TGTGCCAGCAGCCAAGGGTGGAATTCACCCCTCCACTTT	CASSQGWNSPLHF
TRBV6-4	few	TRBJ1-6	-	TGTGCCAGCAGTGACTCGAGCAAGGGATCACCCCTCCACTTT	CASSDSSKGSPLHF
TRBV10-3	-	TRBJ2-3	TRBD1	TGTGCCATCAGGGGACAGGACGTTAGCACAGATACGCAGTATTTT	CAIRGQDVSTDTQYF
TRBV11-2	-	TRBJ2-1	TRBD2	TGTGCCAGCAGCGTGACTAGCCGTTTCTACAATGAGCAGTTCTTC	CASSVTSRFYNEQFF
TRBV19	-	TRBJ2-5	-	TGTGCCAGTAGTCCCCATGACCAAGAGACCCAGTACTTC	CASSPHDQETQYF
TRBV5-4	-	TRBJ1-1	-	TGTGCCAGCAGCTACGACAGGAACACTGAAGCTTTCTTT	CASSYDRNTEAFF
TRBV18	-	TRBJ2-6	-	TGTGCCAGCTCACGGTCCGGGTCTATCGGTAGCTCTGGGGCCAACGTCCTGACTTTC	CASSRSGSIGSSGANVLTF
TRBV2	-	TRBJ1-2	-	TGTGCCAGCGTTACGGCCAGCCGAAGGGGGGGCTACACCTTC	CASVTASRRGGYTF
TRBV10-3	-	TRBJ1-4	TRBD1	TGTGCCACCGCCGGGACAGGGATCGAAAAACTGTTTTTT	CATAGTGIEKLFF
TRBV18	-	TRBJ1-6	TRBD1	TGTGCCAGCTCACCGGACAGGGGCAATTCACCCCTCCACTTT	CASSPDRGNSPLHF
TRBV19	once	TRBJ2-1	TRBD2	TGTGCCAGTAGTGAGCCTAGCGGGAGGAATGAGCAGTTCTTC	CASSEPSGRNEQFF
TRBV5-1	once	TRBJ2-7	TRBD2	TGCGCCAGCAGCTGGGGGACTAGCGGGGGATTTAGTTCCTACGAGCAGTACTTC	CASSWGTSGGFSSYEQYF
TRBV7-9	-	TRBJ1-1	-	TGTGCCAGCAGCTCCCCTAGCTCCGGGTCTGAGGCTTTCTTT	CASSSPSSGSEAFF
TRBV4-1	-	TRBJ1-3	TRBD1	TGCGCCAGCAGCCAAGGACAGGGACCTGGAAACACCATATATTTT	CASSQGQGPGNTIYF
TRBV5-1	-	TRBJ1-1	TRBD1	TGCGCCAGCAGCACGGGACAGGCGGGAACTGAAGCTTTCTTT	CASSTGQAGTEAFF
TRBV11-2	-	TRBJ1-1	-	TGTGCCAGCAGCGTCAGGGACACTGAAGCTTTCTTT	CASSVRDTEAFF
TRBV7-9	-	TRBJ2-6	-	TGTGCCAGCAGCCTTCAGGTCTCTGGGGCCAACGTCCTGACTTTC	CASSLQVSGANVLTF
TRBV9	-	TRBJ2-4	TRBD1	TGTGCCAGCAGCCCAGGGACAGTAAGACCGCTAGCCAAAAACATTCAGTACTTC	CASSPGTVRPLAKNIQYF
TRBV11-2	once	TRBJ2-3	TRBD2	TGTGCCAGCAGCCCAAGGACTAGCAGGAGCACAGATACGCAGTATTTT	CASSPRTSRSTDTQYF
TRBV5-4	-	TRBJ2-3	TRBD2	TGTGCCAGCAGCTCGTCCCAAACTAGCGGGGATACGCAGTATTTT	CASSSSQTSGDTQYF
TRBV4-3	-	TRBJ2-1	TRBD2	TGCGCCAGCAGCCAATTAGGGACTAGCTTTGGTGAGCAGTTCTTC	CASSQLGTSFGEQFF
TRBV10-3	-	TRBJ1-5	TRBD1	TGTGCCATCAGTGGGACAGGGACGGATCAGCCCCAGCATTTT	CAISGTGTDQPQHF
TRBV5-1	-	TRBJ2-7	-	TGCGCCAGCAGCTTGGGGTTGACAGACTCCTACGAGCAGTACTTC	CASSLGLTDSYEQYF
TRBV9	-	TRBJ2-5	TRBD1	TGTGCCAGCAGCGTAGCTTCAGGGGGTCTAGAGACCCAGTACTTC	CASSVASGGLETQYF
TRBV27	-	TRBJ1-1	TRBD1	TGTGCCAGCAGTTTGTCATACAGGGGACGGAATACTGAAGCTTTCTTT	CASSLSYRGRNTEAFF
TRBV9	-	TRBJ2-1	TRBD2	TGTGCCAGCAGCGTAGCTGGGACTAGCGGCTACAATGAGCAGTTCTTC	CASSVAGTSGYNEQFF
TRBV11-2	-	TRBJ1-2	-	TGTGCCAGCAGCTCCCATGTTAACTATGGCTACACCTTC	CASSSHVNYGYTF
TRBV9	-	TRBJ2-2	-	TGTGCCAGCAGCGTAGCTACCCCCCAACGGGGCTGGACCGGGGAGCTGTTTTTT	CASSVATPQRGWTGELFF
TRBV29-1	-	TRBJ1-6	-	TGCAGCGCCGCGCCTCCCCCCGTCGGGGAACGTAATAATTCACCCCTCCACTTT	CSAAPPPVGERNNSPLHF
TRBV7-3	-	TRBJ2-3	TRBD1	TGTGCCAGCAGCTCCGGGACAGGAACAGATACGCAGTATTTT	CASSSGTGTDTQYF
TRBV7-6	-	TRBJ2-7	TRBD2	TGTGCCAGCAGCTTAGAGGCGGGGGGACCCTACGAGCAGTACTTC	CASSLEAGGPYEQYF
TRBV15	-	TRBJ1-1	TRBD1	TGTGCCACCAGCAGAGGGGGGACAGCTAACACTGAAGCTTTCTTT	CATSRGGTANTEAFF